The clone carrying this TCR beta chain was seen repeatedly, ten times or more. Its antigen is not known. RNA transcripts served as the template for amplifying TCR beta CDR3 regions. Researchers ran a first-round RT-PCR on the TCR CDR3 using the HTBI primer set. TCRdb called the multiplex PCR reads again in MiXCR, with one record for every CDR3 protein. The data contain 800,000 or so distinct CDR3 sequences, around 39% of them singletons. Trimming cost V 2 bases and J 1 base, with 6 bases left between them. The CDR3 loop spans 15 amino acids. Germline CDR1 reads SNHLY; CDR2 reads FYNNEI. These data are taken from a study of T cells in Graves' hyperthyroidism and ophthalmopathy. Newly diagnosed hyperthyroidism patients aged 18 to 65 years had disease lasting under 2 months. In making diagnoses, clinical symptoms, serum thyroxine and TRAb, thyroid ultrasound and orbital computed tomography were all used.

Findings and limits, study-wide: Blood shared most expanded thyroid clonotypes above 0.001. By a 13 V-J model, ophthalmopathy was set apart from stable hyperthyroidism.

Source material: blood. This TCR was sampled from a man aged 18-30 years with Graves' hyperthyroidism. This chain connects TRBV2 to TRBJ2-6; D is tentatively TRBD1 or TRBD2 (5 bases each). Here the CDR3 reads CASSEWGSGANVLTF. The CDR3 DNA follows: TGTGCCAGCAGTGAATGGGGGTCTGGGGCCAACGTCCTGACTTTC.